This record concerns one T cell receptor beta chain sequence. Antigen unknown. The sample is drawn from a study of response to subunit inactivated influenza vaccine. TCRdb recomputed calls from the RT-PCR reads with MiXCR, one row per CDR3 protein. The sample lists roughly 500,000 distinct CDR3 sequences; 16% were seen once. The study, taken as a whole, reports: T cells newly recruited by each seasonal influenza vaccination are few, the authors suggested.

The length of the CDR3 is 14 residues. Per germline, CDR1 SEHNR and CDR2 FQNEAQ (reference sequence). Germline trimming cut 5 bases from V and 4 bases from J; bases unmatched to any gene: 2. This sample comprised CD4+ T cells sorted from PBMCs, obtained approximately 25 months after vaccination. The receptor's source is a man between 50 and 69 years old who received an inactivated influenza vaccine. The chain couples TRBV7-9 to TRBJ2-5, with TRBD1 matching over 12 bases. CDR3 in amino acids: CASSQGQGAETQYF. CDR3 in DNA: TGTGCCAGCAGCCAGGGACAGGGGGCAGAGACCCAGTACTTC.